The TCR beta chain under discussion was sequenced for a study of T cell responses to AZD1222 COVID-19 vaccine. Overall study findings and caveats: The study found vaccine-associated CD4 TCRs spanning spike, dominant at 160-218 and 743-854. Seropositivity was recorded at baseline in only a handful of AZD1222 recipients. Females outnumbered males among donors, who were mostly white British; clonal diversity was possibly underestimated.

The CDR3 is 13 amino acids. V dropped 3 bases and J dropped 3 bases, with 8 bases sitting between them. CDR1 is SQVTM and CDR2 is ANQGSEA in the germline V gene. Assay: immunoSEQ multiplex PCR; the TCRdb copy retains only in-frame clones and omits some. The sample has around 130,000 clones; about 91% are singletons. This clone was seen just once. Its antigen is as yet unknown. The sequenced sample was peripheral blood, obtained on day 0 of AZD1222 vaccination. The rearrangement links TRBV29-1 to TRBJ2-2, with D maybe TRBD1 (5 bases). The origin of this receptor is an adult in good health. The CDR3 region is CSVDRGYTGELFF. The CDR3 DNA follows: TGCAGCGTTGATAGGGGATACACCGGGGAGCTGTTTTTT.